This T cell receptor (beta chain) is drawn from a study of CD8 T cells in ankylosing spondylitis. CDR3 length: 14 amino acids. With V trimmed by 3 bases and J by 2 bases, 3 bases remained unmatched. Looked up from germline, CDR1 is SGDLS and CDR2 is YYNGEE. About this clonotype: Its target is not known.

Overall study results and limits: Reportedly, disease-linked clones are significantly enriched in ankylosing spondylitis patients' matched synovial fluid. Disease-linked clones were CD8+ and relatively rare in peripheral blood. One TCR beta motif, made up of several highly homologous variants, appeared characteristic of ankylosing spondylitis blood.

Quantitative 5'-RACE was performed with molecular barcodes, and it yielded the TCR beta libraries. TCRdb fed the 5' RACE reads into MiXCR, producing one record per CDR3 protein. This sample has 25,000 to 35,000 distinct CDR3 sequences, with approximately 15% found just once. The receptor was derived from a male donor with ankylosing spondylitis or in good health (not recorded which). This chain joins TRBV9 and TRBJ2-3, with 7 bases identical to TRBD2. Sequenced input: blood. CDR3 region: CASSARDYTDTQYF. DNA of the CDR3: TGTGCCAGCAGCGCTCGGGACTACACAGATACGCAGTATTTT. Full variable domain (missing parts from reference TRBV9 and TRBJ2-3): DSGVTQTPKHLITATGQRVTLRCSPRSGDLSVYWYQQSLDQGLQFLIQYYNGEERAKGNILERFSAQQFPDLHSELNLSSLELGDSALYFCASSARDYTDTQYFGPGTRLTVL.